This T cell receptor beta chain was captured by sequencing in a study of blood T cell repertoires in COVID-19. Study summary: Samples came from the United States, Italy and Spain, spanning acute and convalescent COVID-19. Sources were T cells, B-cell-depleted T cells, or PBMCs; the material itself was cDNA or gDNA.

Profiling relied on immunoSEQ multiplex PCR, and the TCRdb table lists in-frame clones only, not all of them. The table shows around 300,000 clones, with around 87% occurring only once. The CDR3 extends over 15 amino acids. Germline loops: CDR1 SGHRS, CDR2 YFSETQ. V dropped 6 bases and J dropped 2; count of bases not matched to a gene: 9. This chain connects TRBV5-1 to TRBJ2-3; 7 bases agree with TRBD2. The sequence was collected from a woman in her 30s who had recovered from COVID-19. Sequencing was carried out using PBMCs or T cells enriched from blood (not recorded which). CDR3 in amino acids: CASTPLAADTDTQYF. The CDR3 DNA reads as TGCGCCAGCACCCCGCTAGCGGCCGACACAGATACGCAGTATTTT.